The entry below gives a single T cell receptor beta chain sequence along with its context. Its target is unknown. The sample originates from a study of cytomegalovirus exposure and HLA in healthy donors. Amplification used 60 Vbeta primers and 13 Jbeta primers. TCRdb keeps only in-frame clones here, not all; method: immunoSEQ multiplex PCR. The sample has roughly 49,000 clones, around 73% seen once. V lost 10 bases and J lost 6, with 19 bases in between. This CDR3 is 15 amino acids long. Per the germline V gene, CDR1 is ENHRY and CDR2 is SYGVKD. General observations from the study: Later analysis placed DRB1 highest and HLA-C lowest in TCR association rates, which differed by HLA locus.

The sequence was collected from a woman aged 40 to 49 in good health and CMV-seropositive. Sequences were obtained from PBMCs. V and J are TRBV10-3 and TRBJ1-6, with D possibly being TRBD1 (6 bases). The chain's CDR3 is CATALAQGFNSPLHF. In DNA form, the CDR3 reads TGTGCCACCGCCTTAGCCCAGGGGTTTAATTCACCCCTCCACTTT.